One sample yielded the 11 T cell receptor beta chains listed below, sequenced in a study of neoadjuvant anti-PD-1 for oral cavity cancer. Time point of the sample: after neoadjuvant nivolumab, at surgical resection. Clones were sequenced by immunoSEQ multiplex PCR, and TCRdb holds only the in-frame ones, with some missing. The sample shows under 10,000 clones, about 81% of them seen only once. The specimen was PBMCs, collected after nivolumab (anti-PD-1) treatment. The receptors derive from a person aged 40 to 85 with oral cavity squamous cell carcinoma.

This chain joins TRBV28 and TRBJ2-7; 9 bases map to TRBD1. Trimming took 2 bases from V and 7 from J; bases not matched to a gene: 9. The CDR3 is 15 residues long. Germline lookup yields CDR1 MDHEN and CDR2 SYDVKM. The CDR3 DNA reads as TGTGCCAGCAGTTTAGAGGGGACAGGGTCGGGTGAGCAGTACTTC. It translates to CASSLEGTGSGEQYF.

The CDR3 DNA reads TGCGCCAGCAGCTTGGATCTGCGAGAGCAGTTCTTC. Encoded protein: CASSLDLREQFF. This chain connects TRBV5-1 to TRBJ2-1; unclear D gene. V was clipped by 0 bases and J by 10 bases, with 8 bases between them. The CDR3 covers 12 residues. Germline CDR1 is SGHRS and CDR2 is YFSETQ. Full variable domain (rest looked up from reference TRBV5-1 and TRBJ2-1): KAGVTQTPRYLIKTRGQQVTLSCSPISGHRSVSWYQQTPGQGLQFLFEYFSETQRNKGNFPGRFSGRQFSNSRSEMNVSTLELGDSALYLCASSLDLREQFFGPGTRLTVL.

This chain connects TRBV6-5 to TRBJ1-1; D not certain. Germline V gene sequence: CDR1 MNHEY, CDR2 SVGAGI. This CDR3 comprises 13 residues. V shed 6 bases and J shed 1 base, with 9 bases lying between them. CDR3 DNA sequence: TGTGCCAGCAGAAACCGGGGGAACACTGAAGCTTTCTTT. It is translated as CASRNRGNTEAFF.

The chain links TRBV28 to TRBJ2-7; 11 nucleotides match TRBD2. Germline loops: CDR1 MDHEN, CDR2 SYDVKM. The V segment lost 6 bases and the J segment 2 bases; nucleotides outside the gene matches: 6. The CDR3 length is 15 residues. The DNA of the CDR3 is TGTGCCAGCAGCTTCAGACTAGCGGGAACCTACGAGCAGTACTTC. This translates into CASSFRLAGTYEQYF.

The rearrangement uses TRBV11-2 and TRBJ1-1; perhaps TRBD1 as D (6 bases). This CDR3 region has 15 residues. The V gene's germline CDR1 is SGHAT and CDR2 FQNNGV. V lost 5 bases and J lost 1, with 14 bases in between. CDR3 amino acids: CASSHDRRGNTEAFF. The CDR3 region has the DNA TGTGCCAGCAGCCATGACAGGAGGGGGAACACTGAAGCTTTCTTT.

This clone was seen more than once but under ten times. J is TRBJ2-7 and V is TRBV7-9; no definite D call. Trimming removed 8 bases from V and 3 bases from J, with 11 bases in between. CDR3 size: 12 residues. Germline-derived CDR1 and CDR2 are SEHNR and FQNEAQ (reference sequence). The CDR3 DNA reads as TGTGCCAGCGGTCAGCAACACTACGAGCAGTACTTC. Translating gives CASGQQHYEQYF.

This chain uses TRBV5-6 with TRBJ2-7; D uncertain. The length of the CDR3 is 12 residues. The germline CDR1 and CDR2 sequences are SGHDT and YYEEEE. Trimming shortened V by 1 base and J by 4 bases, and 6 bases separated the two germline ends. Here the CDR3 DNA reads TGTGCCAGCAGCTTGACTGATTACGAGCAGTACTTC. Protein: CASSLTDYEQYF.

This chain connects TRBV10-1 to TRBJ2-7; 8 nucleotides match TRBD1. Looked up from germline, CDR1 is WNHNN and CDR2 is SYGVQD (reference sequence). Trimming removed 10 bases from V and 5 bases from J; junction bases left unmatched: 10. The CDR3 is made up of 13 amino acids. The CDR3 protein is CATTSRTGNEQYF. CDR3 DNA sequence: TGCGCCACCACTTCCCGGACAGGGAACGAGCAGTACTTC.

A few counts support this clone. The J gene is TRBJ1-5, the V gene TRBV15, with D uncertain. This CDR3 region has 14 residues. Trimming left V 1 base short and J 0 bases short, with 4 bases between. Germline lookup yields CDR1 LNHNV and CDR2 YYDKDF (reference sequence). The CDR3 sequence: CATSRANSNQPQHF. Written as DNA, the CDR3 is TGTGCCACCAGCAGAGCAAATAGCAATCAGCCCCAGCATTTT. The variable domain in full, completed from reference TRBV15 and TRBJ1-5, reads DAMVIQNPRYQVTQFGKPVTLSCSQTLNHNVMYWYQQKSSQAPKLLFHYYDKDFNNEADTPDNFQSRRPNTSFCFLDIRSPGLGDTAMYLCATSRANSNQPQHFGDGTRLSIL.

CDR3 region: CASINTGTSVEETQYF. The CDR3 DNA follows: TGTGCCAGCATTAATACCGGGACTAGCGTAGAAGAGACCCAGTACTTC. V usage is TRBV2 and J usage is TRBJ2-5, with TRBD2 matching 10 bases. This CDR3 is 16 amino acids long. V dropped 7 bases and J dropped 3; count of bases not matched to a gene: 11. Germline CDR1 is SNHLY and CDR2 is FYNNEI.

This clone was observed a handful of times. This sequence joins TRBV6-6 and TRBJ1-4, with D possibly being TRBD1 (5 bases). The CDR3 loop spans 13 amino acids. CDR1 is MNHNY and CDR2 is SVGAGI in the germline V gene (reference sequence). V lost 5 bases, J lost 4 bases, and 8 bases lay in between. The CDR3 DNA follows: TGTGCCAGCAGTCGGGACTATAATGAAAAACTGTTTTTT. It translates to CASSRDYNEKLFF.